This T cell receptor (beta chain) was captured by sequencing in a study of shared clonotypes between healthy human individuals. This clone was seen a few times. In the original workflow: There were no quality scores in the junction-only immunoSEQ sequences, so filtering differed. Some clones are missing from TCRdb's copy, which holds only in-frame ones; the method was immunoSEQ multiplex PCR. From that table come the V and J calls and clone size; the DNA was used to work out D and trimming. Among 2,500,000 or so clones listed, 85% to 95% were seen once. The CDR3 has 12 residues. The germline CDR1 and CDR2 sequences are MNHEY and SMNVEV (reference sequence). Between the trimmed V and J ends, which lost 8 bases and 9 bases, there was a span of 16 bases.

This TCR derives from a man between 18 and 35 years old in good health. This chain uses TRBV27 with TRBJ1-1; the D gene is possibly TRBD1 (5 bases). The sample consisted of naive CD4+ T cells sorted from blood. The subset is: CD45RA+ positively selected. The CDR3 loop reads CASDLGTEKAFF. In DNA, the CDR3 is TGTGCCAGCGATCTTGGGACGGAGAAAGCTTTCTTT.